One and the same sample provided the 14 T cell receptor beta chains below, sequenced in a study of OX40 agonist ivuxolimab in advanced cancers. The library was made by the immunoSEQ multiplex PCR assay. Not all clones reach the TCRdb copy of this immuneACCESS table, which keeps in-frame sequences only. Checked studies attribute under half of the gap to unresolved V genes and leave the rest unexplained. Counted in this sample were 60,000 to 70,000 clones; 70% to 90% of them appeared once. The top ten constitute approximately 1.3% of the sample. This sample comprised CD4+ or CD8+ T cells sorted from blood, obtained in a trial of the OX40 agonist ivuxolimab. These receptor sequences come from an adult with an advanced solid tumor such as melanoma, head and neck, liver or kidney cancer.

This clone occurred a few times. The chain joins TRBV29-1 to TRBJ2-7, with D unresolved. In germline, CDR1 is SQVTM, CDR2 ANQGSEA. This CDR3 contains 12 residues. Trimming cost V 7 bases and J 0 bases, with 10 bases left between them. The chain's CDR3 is CSGGSDSYEQYF. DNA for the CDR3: TGCAGCGGGGGATCTGACTCCTACGAGCAGTACTTC.

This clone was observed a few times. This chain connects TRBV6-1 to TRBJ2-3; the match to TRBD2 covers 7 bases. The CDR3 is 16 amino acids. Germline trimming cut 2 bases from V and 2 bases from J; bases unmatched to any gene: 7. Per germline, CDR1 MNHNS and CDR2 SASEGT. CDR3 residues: CASSEHGGGDTDTQYF. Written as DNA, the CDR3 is TGTGCCAGCAGTGAACATGGCGGGGGTGACACAGATACGCAGTATTTT.

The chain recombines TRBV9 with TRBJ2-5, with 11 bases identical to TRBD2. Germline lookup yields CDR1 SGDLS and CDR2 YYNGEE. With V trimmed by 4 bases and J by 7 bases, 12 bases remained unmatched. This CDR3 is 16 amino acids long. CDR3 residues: CASSPGLADSWGTQYF. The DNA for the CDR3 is TGTGCCAGCAGCCCGGGACTAGCGGACTCATGGGGGACCCAGTACTTC.

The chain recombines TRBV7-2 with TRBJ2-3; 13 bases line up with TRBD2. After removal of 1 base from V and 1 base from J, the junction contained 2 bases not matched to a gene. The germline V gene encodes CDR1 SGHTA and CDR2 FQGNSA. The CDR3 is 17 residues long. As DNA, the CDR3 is TGTGCCAGCAGCTTAGGGGGACTAGCGGGACGCACAGATACGCAGTATTTT. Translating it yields CASSLGGLAGRTDTQYF.

CDR3 sequence (DNA): TGTGCCAGTAGTATAGCGTTAAGGCAGCCCCAGCATTTT. As protein: CASSIALRQPQHF. This chain links TRBV19 with TRBJ1-5, with unresolved D. V gave up 1 base and J gave up 7 bases, with 8 bases separating them. CDR1 and CDR2 (germline): LNHDA, SQIVND (reference sequence). The CDR3 has 13 residues.

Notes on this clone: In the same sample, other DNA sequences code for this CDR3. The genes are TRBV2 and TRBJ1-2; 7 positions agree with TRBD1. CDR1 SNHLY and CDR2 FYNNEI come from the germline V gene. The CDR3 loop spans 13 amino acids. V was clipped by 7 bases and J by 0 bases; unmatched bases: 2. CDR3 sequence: CASTGTANYGYTF. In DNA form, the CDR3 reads TGTGCCAGCACCGGGACAGCTAACTATGGCTACACCTTC. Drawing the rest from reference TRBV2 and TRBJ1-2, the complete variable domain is EPEVTQTPSHQVTQMGQEVILRCVPISNHLYFYWYRQILGQKVEFLVSFYNNEISEKSEIFDDQFSVERPDGSNFTLKIRSTKLEDSAMYFCASTGTANYGYTFGSGTRLTVV.

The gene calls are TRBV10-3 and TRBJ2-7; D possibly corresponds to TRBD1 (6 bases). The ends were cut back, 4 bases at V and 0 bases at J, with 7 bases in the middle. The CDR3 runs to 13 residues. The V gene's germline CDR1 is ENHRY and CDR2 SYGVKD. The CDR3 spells CAISGQDSYEQYF. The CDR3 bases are TGTGCCATCAGTGGACAGGACTCCTACGAGCAGTACTTC.

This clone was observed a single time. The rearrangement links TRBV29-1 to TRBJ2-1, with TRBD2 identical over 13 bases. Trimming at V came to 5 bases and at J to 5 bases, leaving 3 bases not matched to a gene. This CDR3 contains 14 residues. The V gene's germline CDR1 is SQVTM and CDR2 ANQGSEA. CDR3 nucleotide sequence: TGCAGCGTTCGGACTAGCGGGAGCCACAATGAGCAGTTCTTC. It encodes CSVRTSGSHNEQFF.

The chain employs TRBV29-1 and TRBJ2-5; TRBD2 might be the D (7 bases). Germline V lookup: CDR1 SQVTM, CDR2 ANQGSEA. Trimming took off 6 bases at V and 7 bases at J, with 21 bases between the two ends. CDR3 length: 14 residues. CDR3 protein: CSVGQGTTGGTQYF. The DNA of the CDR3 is TGCAGCGTGGGGCAGGGGACGACGGGAGGGACCCAGTACTTC.

CDR3 in amino acids: CASSLGTGTYEQYF. The CDR3 DNA reads TGTGCCAGCAGCCTCGGGACAGGGACCTACGAGCAGTACTTC. The V gene is TRBV11-2, the J gene TRBJ2-7, with TRBD1 matching 9 bases. Germline CDR1 and CDR2: SGHAT and FQNNGV. CDR3 length equals 14 residues. The J segment lost 2 bases and the V segment lost 5 bases, leaving 4 bases of the junction unmatched.

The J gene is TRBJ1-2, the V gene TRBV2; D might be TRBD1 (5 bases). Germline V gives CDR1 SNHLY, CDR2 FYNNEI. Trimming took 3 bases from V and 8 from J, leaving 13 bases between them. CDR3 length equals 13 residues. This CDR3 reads CASSDGALLGYTF. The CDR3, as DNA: TGTGCCAGCAGTGACGGGGCTTTGTTAGGCTACACCTTC. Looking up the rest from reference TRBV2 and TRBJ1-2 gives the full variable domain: EPEVTQTPSHQVTQMGQEVILRCVPISNHLYFYWYRQILGQKVEFLVSFYNNEISEKSEIFDDQFSVERPDGSNFTLKIRSTKLEDSAMYFCASSDGALLGYTFGSGTRLTVV.

The CDR3 is CASSKEVESDISDEQYF. CDR3 coding DNA: TGTGCCAGCAGCAAAGAGGTAGAGAGCGACATATCCGACGAGCAGTACTTC. This chain uses TRBV21-1 with TRBJ2-7. TRBV21-1 is an annotated pseudogene. The CDR3 extends over 17 amino acids.

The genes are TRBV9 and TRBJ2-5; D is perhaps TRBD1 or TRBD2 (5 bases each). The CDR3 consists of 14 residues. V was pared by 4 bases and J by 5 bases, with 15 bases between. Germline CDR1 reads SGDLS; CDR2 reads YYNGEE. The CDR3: CASSPHWGWETQYF. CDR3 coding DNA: TGTGCCAGCAGCCCCCACTGGGGGTGGGAGACCCAGTACTTC.

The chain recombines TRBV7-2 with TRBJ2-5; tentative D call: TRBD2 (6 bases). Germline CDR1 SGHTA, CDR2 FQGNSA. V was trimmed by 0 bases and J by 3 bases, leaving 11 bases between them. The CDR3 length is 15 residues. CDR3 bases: TGTGCCAGCAGCTTAGCCCTAGCGTTTAAAGAGACCCAGTACTTC. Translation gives CASSLALAFKETQYF.